This T cell receptor beta chain was found in a study of OX40 agonist ivuxolimab in advanced cancers. This table comes from immunoSEQ multiplex PCR, and its TCRdb copy is limited to in-frame clones, with some not included. The sample has about 98,000 clones, approximately 90% seen once. The sampling schedule covered blood at baseline, cycle 4 day 1, and cycle 7 day 1. The CDR3 runs to 14 residues. The germline CDR1 and CDR2 sequences are SGHNT and YYREEE (reference sequence). Trimming shortened V by 4 bases and J by 0 bases, and 8 bases separated the two germline ends. The chain couples TRBV5-4 to TRBJ1-3; D gene unclear. The clonotype comes from an adult with an advanced solid tumor such as melanoma, head and neck, liver or kidney cancer. Sequencing used CD4+ or CD8+ T cells sorted from blood, obtained in a trial of the OX40 agonist ivuxolimab. The CDR3 spells CASSTDHSGNTIYF. CDR3 bases: TGTGCCAGCAGCACAGATCACTCTGGAAACACCATATATTTT.